Following are 11 T cell receptor beta chains from one sample sequenced in a study of PD-L1 blockade in urothelial cancer. Clones were read by immunoSEQ multiplex PCR, and TCRdb kept only the in-frame ones, dropping some. The sample lists 45,000 to 65,000 clones, about 80% occurring once. The source material was PBMCs, sampled around atezolizumab (anti-PD-L1) treatment. The receptors originated from a man between 40 and 49 years old with urothelial cancer.

The J gene is TRBJ2-7, the V gene TRBV2, with 9 bases aligning to TRBD2. Germline V gene data show CDR1 as SNHLY and CDR2 as FYNNEI. The length of the CDR3 is 13 residues. With V trimmed by 7 bases and J by 2 bases, 3 bases remained unmatched. The CDR3 DNA is TGTGCCAGCACAGCGGGAGGAACCTACGAGCAGTACTTC. Protein sequence: CASTAGGTYEQYF.

This clone was counted a single time. The chain recombines TRBV6-6 with TRBJ2-1, with 11 bases that match TRBD2. The V gene end was trimmed by 5 bases and the J gene end by 8 bases; junction bases not matched to a gene: 11. Germline assignment: CDR1 MNHNY and CDR2 SVGAGI (reference sequence). The CDR3 is 16 amino acids. The CDR3 is CASSRLAGGPSDEQFF. The DNA for the CDR3 is TGTGCCAGCAGTCGATTAGCGGGAGGGCCGAGCGATGAGCAGTTCTTC.

This chain connects TRBV4-2 to TRBJ2-1, with 9 bases matching TRBD2. J was trimmed by 5 bases and V by 0 bases; bases with no gene match: 5. The CDR3 is made up of 16 amino acids. Germline V CDR1 and CDR2: LGHNA, YNFKEQ. The CDR3 sequence: CASSQEGVAGDNEQFF. In DNA, the CDR3 is TGTGCCAGCAGCCAAGAAGGTGTAGCGGGAGACAATGAGCAGTTCTTC.

V and J are TRBV19 and TRBJ2-6, with 9 bases lining up with TRBD1. The CDR3 has 16 residues. The trim removed 10 bases at V and 0 bases at J, leaving 7 bases unmatched. Looked up from germline, CDR1 is LNHDA and CDR2 is SQIVND (reference sequence). The CDR3 bases are TGTGCCATCCGAGGACAGGGGCGCTCTGGGGCCAACGTCCTGACTTTC. This sequence encodes CAIRGQGRSGANVLTF.

The gene calls are TRBV5-5 and TRBJ2-2; D ambiguous. The CDR3 consists of 14 residues. Trimming removed 3 bases at V and 6 bases at J, with 12 bases between. Looked up from germline, CDR1 is SGHKS and CDR2 is YYEKEE (reference sequence). The CDR3 sequence is CASSSALVAGELFF. CDR3 nucleotides: TGTGCCAGCAGCTCGGCCCTAGTAGCCGGGGAGCTGTTTTTT. The whole variable domain, filled in from reference TRBV5-5 and TRBJ2-2, reads DAGVTQSPTHLIKTRGQQVTLRCSPISGHKSVSWYQQVLGQGPQFIFQYYEKEERGRGNFPDRFSARQFPNYSSELNVNALLLGDSALYLCASSSALVAGELFFGEGSRLTVL.

The chain couples TRBV29-1 to TRBJ1-1; D is perhaps TRBD1 (6 bases). Germline V gene data show CDR1 as SQVTM and CDR2 as ANQGSEA. The CDR3 covers 14 residues. V was pared by 6 bases and J by 5 bases, with 19 bases between. CDR3 DNA: TGCAGCGTCCGGCGAGGGGGTGGAGGTACTGAAGCTTTCTTT. Its translation: CSVRRGGGGTEAFF.

V and J are TRBV7-2 and TRBJ2-1; 8 bases are shared with TRBD1. CDR1 SGHTA and CDR2 FQGNSA come from the germline V gene. The trim removed 4 bases at V and 5 bases at J, leaving 4 bases unmatched. CDR3 length equals 14 residues. The CDR3 coding sequence is TGTGCCAGCAGCTACGGACAGGGTGACAATGAGCAGTTCTTC. Protein: CASSYGQGDNEQFF. Together with reference TRBV7-2 and TRBJ2-1, the CDR3 gives the full variable domain: GAGVSQSPSNKVTEKGKDVELRCDPISGHTALYWYRQSLGQGLEFLIYFQGNSAPDKSGLPSDRFSAERTGGSVSTLTIQRTQQEDSAVYLCASSYGQGDNEQFFGPGTRLTVL.

This clone was detected only once. The CDR3 sequence: CAWSTARNTEAFF. The CDR3 DNA reads as TGTGCCTGGAGTACCGCGAGGAACACTGAAGCTTTCTTT. The rearrangement links TRBV30 to TRBJ1-1; D gene unclear. CDR3 length: 13 amino acids. The V end lost 2 bases, the J end lost 1 base, and 8 bases lay between the germline ends. Germline CDR1 GTSNPN, CDR2 SVGIG (reference sequence).

The chain recombines TRBV28 with TRBJ2-7; D not resolved. Trimming cost V 3 bases and J 3 bases, with 9 bases left between them. Germline V gene lookup returns CDR1 MDHEN and CDR2 SYDVKM. This CDR3 spans 13 amino acids. The CDR3 nucleotides read TGTGCCAGCAGTTTGGGTACAGACTACGAGCAGTACTTC. Translation: CASSLGTDYEQYF.

This clone was seen only once. This chain connects TRBV7-8 to TRBJ1-5; D is uncertain. This CDR3 contains 14 residues. Germline V gene lookup returns CDR1 SGHVS and CDR2 FQNEAQ. V was shortened by 2 bases and J by 9 bases, with 14 bases between the two germline ends. The CDR3 DNA follows: TGTGCCAGCAGCTTATTCCGCCTCGAGGGGCCCCAGCATTTT. Translating it yields CASSLFRLEGPQHF.

CDR3 amino acids: CASSPPERGGFEAFF. The CDR3 bases are TGTGCCAGCAGCCCCCCCGAACGGGGGGGGTTTGAAGCTTTCTTT. The gene calls are TRBV5-4 and TRBJ1-1; TRBD1 is a possible D gene (5 bases). V lost 4 bases, J lost 7 bases, and 20 bases lay in between. The germline CDR1 and CDR2 sequences are SGHNT and YYREEE (reference sequence). This CDR3 has 15 residues.